Following are 31 T cell receptor beta chains from one sample sequenced in a study of Ad26.COV2.S vaccination and SARS-CoV-2 variants. The sample's treatment: roughly 20 received Ad26.COV2.S at low or high dose, single or two shots; about 5 received placebo; per-sample allocation not given. All samples were drawn on day 63, counting from the first vaccine or placebo injection. Method: immunoSEQ multiplex PCR; TCRdb's copy keeps in-frame clones and lacks some. The sample records 360,000 or so clones, roughly 91% being singletons. Sequencing used peripheral blood, obtained in a trial of Ad26.COV2.S vaccine versus placebo. These TCRs come from a person between 18 and 65 years old who received the Ad26.COV2.S COVID-19 vaccine or a placebo.

V is TRBV5-1 and J is TRBJ1-6; no firm D call. In germline, CDR1 is SGHRS, CDR2 YFSETQ. The CDR3 runs to 13 residues. With 7 bases removed from V and 9 bases from J, the gap between germline ends came to 14 bases. The CDR3, as DNA: TGCGCCAGCCCTTGGTTGGTGGTTTCACCCCTCCACTTT. Encoded protein: CASPWLVVSPLHF.

The genes are TRBV7-9 and TRBJ1-2, with D hard to call. V was cut by 5 bases and J by 6 bases, with 13 bases left in between. Germline CDR1 is SEHNR and CDR2 is FQNEAQ (reference sequence). The CDR3 covers 13 residues. The CDR3 region has the DNA TGTGCCAGCAGCCCCCGCCTGAGGGATGGCTACACCTTC. Translated: CASSPRLRDGYTF.

The chain links TRBV19 to TRBJ1-4; D perhaps matches TRBD1 (6 bases). V was cut by 6 bases and J by 4 bases, with 12 bases left in between. Germline V gives CDR1 LNHDA, CDR2 SQIVND (reference sequence). The CDR3 is made up of 14 amino acids. The CDR3 loop is CASSAYRVNEKLFF. CDR3 nucleotides: TGTGCCAGTAGCGCGTACAGGGTTAATGAAAAACTGTTTTTT.

This clone was detected only once. CDR3 protein: CSVEDGTSGGYEQYF. CDR3 coding DNA: TGCAGCGTTGAAGATGGGACTAGCGGGGGCTACGAGCAGTACTTC. This sequence joins TRBV29-1 and TRBJ2-7, with 14 bases matching TRBD2. Germline CDR1 and CDR2: SQVTM and ANQGSEA. V lost 0 bases and J lost 3; bases outside the gene matches: 1. The CDR3 covers 15 residues.

This clone was observed once. The chain recombines TRBV4-2 with TRBJ2-5; the match to TRBD2 covers 7 bases. The CDR3 is 17 residues long. Germline loops: CDR1 LGHNA, CDR2 YNFKEQ. Germline trimming cut 4 bases from V and 5 bases from J; bases unmatched to any gene: 16. The CDR3 spells CASSLVGSGPSLETQYF. The DNA of the CDR3 is TGTGCCAGCAGCCTTGTGGGTAGCGGGCCTTCCCTTGAGACCCAGTACTTC.

The chain carries TRBV9 and TRBJ2-2, with D maybe TRBD1 (6 bases). V was clipped by 3 bases and J by 4 bases, with 7 bases between them. This CDR3 has 13 residues. Germline lookup yields CDR1 SGDLS and CDR2 YYNGEE. DNA for the CDR3: TGTGCCAGCAGCGAACAGGGCACCGGGGAGCTGTTTTTT. It yields the protein CASSEQGTGELFF.

This clone has just one count. The CDR3 sequence is CASRPGGGGAFTEAFF. CDR3 DNA sequence: TGTGCCAGCAGACCCGGTGGGGGGGGCGCGTTCACTGAAGCTTTCTTT. The V call is TRBV6-4, the J call TRBJ1-1, with D tentatively TRBD1 (6 bases). CDR1 and CDR2 from the germline V gene are MRHNA and SNTAGT. This CDR3 region has 16 residues. V lost 6 bases and J 4 bases, leaving 21 bases between the germline ends.

This clone was found a few times. The chain recombines TRBV10-3 with TRBJ1-4; D might be TRBD1 (6 bases). Germline CDR1 and CDR2: ENHRY and SYGVKD. CDR3 size: 15 residues. Trimming left V 2 bases short and J 3 bases short, with 10 bases between. The CDR3 nucleotides read TGTGCCATCAGTGAGCGGGGGGCACCTAATGAAAAACTGTTTTTT. Translated: CAISERGAPNEKLFF.

The rearrangement joins TRBV6-5 to TRBJ1-2; a weak D match, TRBD1 (6 bases). The germline gives CDR1 MNHEY, CDR2 SVGAGI. Between the trimmed V and J ends, which lost 6 bases and 7 bases, there was a span of 9 bases. CDR3 size: 11 residues. The CDR3, as DNA: TGTGCCAGCAGAAGGGGGTTTGGCTACACCTTC. Encoded protein: CASRRGFGYTF.

This clone has only one observation. CDR3 nucleotide sequence: TGCGCCAGCAGTTATTTTACGGGACAGGGTTCCTACGAGCAGTACTTC. Residues: CASSYFTGQGSYEQYF. The gene calls are TRBV5-1 and TRBJ2-7, with 9 bases matching TRBD1. This CDR3 is built from 16 residues. The germline CDR1 and CDR2 sequences are SGHRS and YFSETQ. With V trimmed by 5 bases and J by 1 base, 10 bases remained unmatched.

The genes are TRBV9 and TRBJ1-4; TRBD1 matches 11 bases. The CDR3 is made up of 18 amino acids. V lost 1 base, J lost 8 bases, and 13 bases stayed unmatched. The V gene's germline CDR1 is SGDLS and CDR2 YYNGEE. CDR3 in amino acids: CASSVIRGQGGLGEKLFF. CDR3 DNA: TGTGCCAGCAGCGTAATAAGGGGACAGGGGGGCTTAGGCGAAAAACTGTTTTTT.

The V and J genes are TRBV6-2 or TRBV6-3 and TRBJ1-1, with D hard to call. CDR3 length equals 13 residues. Germline V gene lookup returns CDR1 MNHEY and CDR2 SVGEGT. Trimming cost V 3 bases and J 4 bases, with 9 bases left between them. The CDR3 DNA reads as TGTGCCAGCAGTTATCAACTGATCACTGAAGCTTTCTTT. It encodes CASSYQLITEAFF.

This chain joins TRBV18 and TRBJ2-2, with 8 bases matching TRBD1. Germline CDR1 is KGHSH and CDR2 is LQKENI. The CDR3 totals 15 residues. The trim removed 5 bases at V and 1 base at J, leaving 3 bases unmatched. The DNA for the CDR3 is TGTGCCAGCTCATCCGGGACAGGGAACACCGGGGAGCTGTTTTTT. It encodes CASSSGTGNTGELFF.

V and J are TRBV30 and TRBJ1-3; D is possibly TRBD1 (6 bases). Germline CDR1 GTSNPN, CDR2 SVGIG (reference sequence). Trimming shortened V by 0 bases and J by 0 bases, and 6 bases separated the two germline ends. CDR3 size: 14 residues. The DNA of the CDR3 is TGTGCCTGGAGTGTCAGGGGCTCTGGAAACACCATATATTTT. This translates into CAWSVRGSGNTIYF.

About this clone itself: Mismatch with germline at one junction end may stem from a read error. The rearrangement joins TRBV6-5 to TRBJ2-4, with TRBD1 identical over 8 bases. Germline values: CDR1 MNHEY, CDR2 SVGAGI. The CDR3 totals 15 residues. This CDR3 reads CTSSRQGAGKNIQYF. As DNA, the CDR3 is TGTACCAGCAGTCGCCAGGGGGCCGGCAAAAACATTCAGTACTTC.

The V gene is TRBV10-3, the J gene TRBJ2-3; 11 nucleotides match TRBD1. Germline V CDR1 and CDR2: ENHRY, SYGVKD. V gave up 10 bases and J gave up 2 bases; unmatched junction bases: 2. CDR3 size: 13 residues. Here the CDR3 DNA reads TGTGCCAGCGGACAGGGGGCCACAGATACGCAGTATTTT. This gives the protein CASGQGATDTQYF.

The gene calls are TRBV27 and TRBJ1-1; D may be TRBD1 (6 bases). V shed 6 bases and J shed 5 bases, with 16 bases lying between them. The CDR3 consists of 14 residues. Germline V lookup: CDR1 MNHEY, CDR2 SMNVEV (reference sequence). The CDR3 bases are TGTGCCAGCAGCCGGGGGACACTGGTAACTGAAGCTTTCTTT. Its protein product is CASSRGTLVTEAFF.

V is TRBV9 and J is TRBJ2-1, with unresolved D. Germline loops: CDR1 SGDLS, CDR2 YYNGEE. The CDR3 length is 12 residues. Trimming took 0 bases from V and 10 from J, leaving 8 bases between them. In DNA form, the CDR3 reads TGTGCCAGCAGCGTAGCCCCGACCGAGCAGTTCTTC. Protein product: CASSVAPTEQFF.

As for this clone: At one boundary the junction diverges from the germline segment, which might be a read error. The rearrangement joins TRBV5-5 to TRBJ1-1; D is perhaps TRBD1 (5 bases). The CDR3 extends over 14 amino acids. The germline CDR1 and CDR2 sequences are SGHKS and YYEKEE (reference sequence). Here the CDR3 DNA reads TGTGCCAGCAGCTTGGGACAGACGAACGCTGAAGCTTTCTTT. Translation gives CASSLGQTNAEAFF. Drawing the rest from reference TRBV5-5 and TRBJ1-1, the complete variable domain is DAGVTQSPTHLIKTRGQQVTLRCSPISGHKSVSWYQQVLGQGPQFIFQYYEKEERGRGNFPDRFSARQFPNYSSELNVNALLLGDSALYLCASSLGQTNAEAFFGQGTRLTVV.

The chain recombines TRBV5-6 with TRBJ1-1, with D perhaps matching TRBD1 (6 bases). The V gene's germline CDR1 is SGHDT and CDR2 YYEEEE. The CDR3 spans 14 residues. V was clipped by 4 bases and J by 8 bases, with 18 bases between them. The CDR3 DNA is TGTGCCAGCAGCCCGGACAGTGTTGGATCGGAAGCTTTCTTT. Translating gives CASSPDSVGSEAFF.

The chain employs TRBV19 and TRBJ2-7; the D gene is possibly TRBD1 (5 bases). The CDR3 spans 13 residues. CDR1 and CDR2 from the germline V gene are LNHDA and SQIVND (reference sequence). V lost 5 bases, J lost 3 bases, and 11 bases lay in between. The CDR3 DNA is TGTGCCAGTAGTCAACAGGCCGACTACGAGCAGTACTTC. Amino acid sequence: CASSQQADYEQYF. Looking up the rest from reference TRBV19 and TRBJ2-7 gives the full variable domain: DGGITQSPKYLFRKEGQNVTLSCEQNLNHDAMYWYRQDPGQGLRLIYYSQIVNDFQKGDIAEGYSVSREKKESFPLTVTSAQKNPTAFYLCASSQQADYEQYFGPGTRLTVT.

The CDR3: CASSYPNTGELFF. The CDR3 bases are TGTGCCAGCAGTTACCCGAACACCGGGGAGCTGTTTTTT. The rearrangement uses TRBV6-5 and TRBJ2-2, with D uncertain. This CDR3 comprises 13 residues. The germline V gene encodes CDR1 MNHEY and CDR2 SVGAGI. V was shortened by 2 bases and J by 0 bases, with 1 base between the two germline ends.

The CDR3 DNA reads TGCAGCGTTCCCCGGGATGGGAACACTGAAGCTTTCTTT. Translation: CSVPRDGNTEAFF. The chain links TRBV29-1 to TRBJ1-1; no clear D gene. Germline CDR1 and CDR2: SQVTM and ANQGSEA. Between the trimmed V and J ends, which lost 5 bases and 1 base, there was a span of 11 bases. The CDR3 sequence is 13 residues long. The full variable domain, rest sourced from reference TRBV29-1 and TRBJ1-1, is SAVISQKPSRDICQRGTSLTIQCQVDSQVTMMFWYRQQPGQSLTLIATANQGSEATYESGFVIDKFPISRPNLTFSTLTVSNMSPEDSSIYLCSVPRDGNTEAFFGQGTRLTVV.

The V and J genes are TRBV12-3 or TRBV12-4 and TRBJ1-6; D ambiguous. The V and J ends lost 1 base and 9 bases respectively, with 7 bases between them. CDR3 size: 13 residues. The CDR3 here is CASSLDSGSPLHF. CDR3 nucleotides: TGTGCCAGCAGTTTAGACAGTGGTTCACCCCTCCACTTT.

This sequence joins TRBV25-1 and TRBJ2-6; D might be TRBD1 (5 bases). This CDR3 has 15 residues. CDR1 MGHDK and CDR2 SYGVNS come from the germline V gene. V was cut by 3 bases and J by 0 bases, with 6 bases left in between. The CDR3: CASSDQGSGANVLTF. The CDR3 nucleotides read TGTGCCAGCAGTGATCAGGGCTCTGGGGCCAACGTCCTGACTTTC.

The chain combines TRBV6-5 with TRBJ2-6; D tentatively fits TRBD1 or TRBD2 (5 bases each). Germline V gives CDR1 MNHEY, CDR2 SVGAGI. Trimming took 8 bases from V and 4 from J, leaving 12 bases between them. There are 14 residues in the CDR3. The CDR3 sequence is CASGFGTGANVLTF. CDR3 DNA: TGTGCCAGCGGATTTGGGACCGGGGCCAACGTCCTGACTTTC.

The V gene is TRBV6-5, the J gene TRBJ1-3, with 10 positions matching TRBD1. The CDR3 runs to 14 residues. The V gene's germline CDR1 is MNHEY and CDR2 SVGAGI. V was pared by 6 bases and J by 7 bases, with 6 bases of the junction left unmatched. CDR3 protein: CASSWGTGENTIYF. The CDR3 DNA reads as TGTGCCAGCAGCTGGGGGACAGGGGAGAACACCATATATTTT.

V gene TRBV9 combines with J gene TRBJ2-1; TRBD2 agrees at 8 bases. Losses at the gene ends were 1 base for V and 5 bases for J; bases not matched to a gene: 5. Germline CDR1 and CDR2: SGDLS and YYNGEE. CDR3 length: 15 residues. The DNA for the CDR3 is TGTGCCAGCAGCGTATGGGGCGGGGGGAACAATGAGCAGTTCTTC. It specifies CASSVWGGGNNEQFF.

V gene TRBV3-1 (or the pseudogene TRBV3-2) combines with J gene TRBJ2-7; a possible D gene is TRBD2 (6 bases). The CDR3 is 15 amino acids. Trimming left V 0 bases short and J 6 bases short, with 15 bases between. Germline values: CDR1 LGHDT, CDR2 YNNKEL (reference sequence). The chain's CDR3 is CASSQDMMLGGEQYF. The DNA for the CDR3 is TGTGCCAGCAGCCAAGATATGATGCTGGGGGGCGAGCAGTACTTC.

The rearrangement links TRBV30 to TRBJ2-1; possibly TRBD2 for D (6 bases). Germline V gene lookup returns CDR1 GTSNPN and CDR2 SVGIG (reference sequence). The CDR3 loop spans 13 amino acids. Trimming pared 3 bases from V and 4 bases from J, leaving 10 bases between. As DNA, the CDR3 is TGTGCCTGGAGCGCGGGACCTTACAATGAGCAGTTCTTC. Translation gives CAWSAGPYNEQFF.

The rearrangement uses TRBV19 and TRBJ1-5; 10 positions match TRBD1. The CDR3 runs 16 residues. The V gene end was trimmed by 3 bases and the J gene end by 5 bases; junction bases not matched to a gene: 7. Germline CDR1 LNHDA, CDR2 SQIVND (reference sequence). CDR3 amino acids: CASSISRDRGDQPQHF. DNA of the CDR3: TGTGCCAGTAGTATCTCCCGGGACAGGGGCGATCAGCCCCAGCATTTT.